Below, 27 T cell receptor beta chains from the same sample are listed, as sequenced in a study of blood T cell repertoires in COVID-19. Here immunoSEQ multiplex PCR was the method, and the copy in TCRdb shows in-frame clones only, minus some. Of about 160,000 clones in the sample, approximately 80% are singletons; the top ten hold roughly 9.1%. The sample consisted of peripheral blood. The receptors were sampled from a woman aged 80 or over with active or convalescent COVID-19.

This rearrangement joins TRBV7-9 to TRBJ1-5; 9 positions agree with TRBD1. V lost 1 base to trimming and J lost 0 bases; unmatched junction nucleotides: 7. The CDR3 runs 18 residues. Germline lookup yields CDR1 SEHNR and CDR2 FQNEAQ (reference sequence). CDR3 sequence: CASSLGDRALYSNQPQHF. As DNA, the CDR3 is TGTGCCAGCAGCTTAGGGGACAGGGCCCTTTATAGCAATCAGCCCCAGCATTTT.

This rearrangement joins TRBV5-5 to TRBJ2-7, with D perhaps TRBD1 (8 bases). Germline values: CDR1 SGHKS, CDR2 YYEKEE (reference sequence). Trimming took off 4 bases at V and 4 bases at J, with 21 bases between the two ends. This CDR3 comprises 16 residues. CDR3 protein: CASSPLGQGGMYEQYF. DNA for the CDR3: TGTGCCAGCAGCCCGCTAGGACAGGGAGGGATGTACGAGCAGTACTTC.

The chain couples TRBV13 to TRBJ2-7, with a tentative D call TRBD1 (5 bases). The V gene's germline CDR1 is PRHDT and CDR2 FYEKMQ (reference sequence). The CDR3 consists of 17 residues. The germline V and J ends were trimmed by 1 base and 2 bases, with 18 bases remaining between them. The CDR3 spells CASSLEVWGRKTYEQYF. The DNA for the CDR3 is TGTGCCAGCAGCTTAGAGGTTTGGGGCCGGAAGACCTACGAGCAGTACTTC.

The V call is TRBV6-6, the J call TRBJ2-2, with TRBD1 matching 8 bases. Trimming at V came to 4 bases and at J to 5 bases, leaving 9 bases not matched to a gene. The germline V gene has CDR1 MNHNY and CDR2 SVGAGI (reference sequence). CDR3 length equals 16 residues. The CDR3 bases are TGTGCCAGCAGTTCGCAGACAGGGGCGTTAACCGGGGAGCTGTTTTTT. Protein product: CASSSQTGALTGELFF.

The chain carries TRBV4-3 and TRBJ1-3, with a tentative D call TRBD1 (5 bases). The CDR3 length is 14 residues. Per germline, CDR1 LGHNA and CDR2 YSLEER. Trimming stripped 4 bases from V and 3 bases from J, with 10 bases between. The CDR3: CASSRGELGNTIYF. CDR3 nucleotide sequence: TGCGCCAGCAGCCGGGGGGAACTTGGAAACACCATATATTTT.

This clone was recorded once. The V and J genes are TRBV19 and TRBJ1-4; D unclear. The length of the CDR3 is 15 residues. Trimming shortened V by 3 bases and J by 5 bases, and 13 bases separated the two germline ends. Germline V gene sequence: CDR1 LNHDA, CDR2 SQIVND (reference sequence). CDR3 DNA sequence: TGTGCCAGTAGTATCTATACCGAGCGGAATGAAAAACTGTTTTTT. It encodes CASSIYTERNEKLFF.

The gene calls are TRBV7-2 and TRBJ2-7, with 8 bases fitting TRBD1. CDR1 and CDR2 from the germline V gene are SGHTA and FQGNSA. The J segment lost 5 bases and the V segment lost 7 bases, leaving 13 bases of the junction unmatched. The CDR3 consists of 15 residues. In nucleotides, the CDR3 is TGTGCCAGCACCCAGGGGGCGTCCCTCCGGGACGAGCAGTACTTC. Protein product: CASTQGASLRDEQYF.

This clone was seen just once. The V gene is TRBV29-1, the J gene TRBJ1-2; no firm D call. The CDR3 covers 11 residues. Trimming took 7 bases from V and 5 from J, leaving 11 bases between them. Per germline, CDR1 SQVTM and CDR2 ANQGSEA. As DNA, the CDR3 is TGCAGCGCCCGAACCCAGTATGGCTACACCTTC. Protein sequence: CSARTQYGYTF. The whole variable domain, remainder taken from reference TRBV29-1 and TRBJ1-2, is SAVISQKPSRDICQRGTSLTIQCQVDSQVTMMFWYRQQPGQSLTLIATANQGSEATYESGFVIDKFPISRPNLTFSTLTVSNMSPEDSSIYLCSARTQYGYTFGSGTRLTVV.

The gene calls are TRBV7-9 and TRBJ2-1; D not resolved. V lost 0 bases, J lost 7 bases, and 16 bases lay in between. Per germline, CDR1 SEHNR and CDR2 FQNEAQ (reference sequence). CDR3 length: 16 amino acids. CDR3 residues: CASSLAGRFLVNEQFF. In nucleotides, the CDR3 is TGTGCCAGCAGCTTAGCGGGCAGGTTTTTAGTGAATGAGCAGTTCTTC.

This clone was seen just once. This chain links TRBV19 with TRBJ2-7; 7 bases are a match to TRBD1. Germline CDR1 reads LNHDA; CDR2 reads SQIVND (reference sequence). The CDR3 totals 15 residues. V was pared by 5 bases and J by 3 bases, with 10 bases of the junction left unmatched. CDR3 sequence: CASSSPGTAHYEQYF. DNA of the CDR3: TGTGCCAGTAGTTCTCCCGGGACAGCACACTACGAGCAGTACTTC.

V is TRBV7-9 and J is TRBJ1-5, with 8 bases matching TRBD1. V lost 5 bases, J lost 6 bases, and 9 bases stayed unmatched. The germline V gene encodes CDR1 SEHNR and CDR2 FQNEAQ (reference sequence). The CDR3 spans 15 residues. This chain's CDR3 is CASSRQGSGVQPQHF. DNA for the CDR3: TGTGCCAGCAGCCGACAGGGGTCCGGGGTTCAGCCCCAGCATTTT.

Only a few counts were recorded for this clone. This chain uses TRBV6-6 with TRBJ1-1; tentatively, D is TRBD1 (6 bases). Germline lookup yields CDR1 MNHNY and CDR2 SVGAGI (reference sequence). Trimming shortened V by 6 bases and J by 0 bases, and 14 bases separated the two germline ends. The CDR3 extends over 15 amino acids. CDR3 nucleotides: TGTGCCAGCAGGATATCGGGACACTTGAACACTGAAGCTTTCTTT. Translation: CASRISGHLNTEAFF.

The V gene is TRBV14, the J gene TRBJ2-5, with a weak D call TRBD1 (5 bases). Germline V gives CDR1 SGHDN, CDR2 FVKESK. V lost 4 bases, J lost 4 bases, and 7 bases lay in between. The CDR3 sequence is 12 residues long. CDR3 in DNA: TGTGCCAGCAGCCTAGGGGCAGAGACCCAGTACTTC. It yields the protein CASSLGAETQYF.

V usage is TRBV5-1 and J usage is TRBJ1-4, with 8 nucleotides matching TRBD1. V lost 4 bases and J lost 0; bases outside the gene matches: 5. This CDR3 comprises 16 residues. Germline values: CDR1 SGHRS, CDR2 YFSETQ. CDR3 sequence: CASSAGQVATNEKLFF. In DNA form, the CDR3 reads TGCGCCAGCAGCGCGGGACAGGTTGCAACTAATGAAAAACTGTTTTTT.

The gene calls are TRBV24-1 and TRBJ1-5; 7 bases are shared with TRBD1. Germline values: CDR1 KGHDR, CDR2 SFDVKD. The CDR3 extends over 14 amino acids. With V trimmed by 7 bases and J by 6 bases, 8 bases remained unmatched. The CDR3 DNA sequence: TGTGCCACCAGCTCCGAGGGGGCTTTTCAGCCCCAGCATTTT. This codes for CATSSEGAFQPQHF.

The chain employs TRBV7-9 and TRBJ1-1, with 7 bases lining up with TRBD1. There are 14 residues in the CDR3. Trimming at V came to 5 bases and at J to 3 bases, leaving 6 bases not matched to a gene. Germline V gives CDR1 SEHNR, CDR2 FQNEAQ (reference sequence). The CDR3 spells CASSLTQGHTEAFF. DNA for the CDR3: TGTGCCAGCAGCCTTACACAGGGGCACACTGAAGCTTTCTTT.

V is TRBV10-2 and J is TRBJ1-1; possible D gene TRBD1, 5 bases. V lost 8 bases to trimming and J lost 1 base, with 8 bases between them. CDR1 and CDR2 from the germline V gene are WSHSY and SAAADI. The CDR3 covers 12 residues. The CDR3 sequence is CASGHQNTEAFF. The CDR3, as DNA: TGCGCCAGCGGACACCAGAACACTGAAGCTTTCTTT.

V is TRBV10-3 and J is TRBJ2-3, with TRBD2 matching over 7 bases. V was clipped by 5 bases and J by 0 bases; unmatched bases: 8. The germline V gene has CDR1 ENHRY and CDR2 SYGVKD. The CDR3 runs 16 residues. CDR3 protein: CAISMSSGFSTDTQYF. CDR3 DNA: TGTGCCATCAGTATGAGTAGCGGGTTTAGCACAGATACGCAGTATTTT.

The chain is built from TRBV6-2 or TRBV6-3 and TRBJ2-7; 8 bases map to TRBD1. J gave up 3 bases and V 2 bases, and 9 bases lay outside the gene matches. Looked up from germline, CDR1 is MNHEY and CDR2 is SVGEGT. This CDR3 spans 16 amino acids. CDR3 DNA sequence: TGTGCCAGCAGTTACCCCCGAGACAGGGGAGGCTACGAGCAGTACTTC. Its translation: CASSYPRDRGGYEQYF.

The gene calls are TRBV5-1 and TRBJ2-7; the match to TRBD1 covers 11 bases. Trimming at V came to 1 base and at J to 5 bases, leaving 5 bases not matched to a gene. Looked up from germline, CDR1 is SGHRS and CDR2 is YFSETQ. CDR3 size: 15 residues. Here the CDR3 DNA reads TGCGCCAGCAGCTTGTGGGGGGACAGGGGGAACGAGCAGTACTTC. Translation: CASSLWGDRGNEQYF.

The chain carries TRBV18 and TRBJ1-6, with a tentative D call TRBD1 (5 bases). V lost 6 bases and J 4 bases, leaving 13 bases between the germline ends. The CDR3 totals 15 residues. The germline V gene has CDR1 KGHSH and CDR2 LQKENI. Here the CDR3 reads CASSAGGRYNSPLHF. In DNA form, the CDR3 reads TGTGCCAGCTCCGCGGGGGGTCGGTATAATTCACCCCTCCACTTT.

The count of this clone is one. The V gene is TRBV5-6, the J gene TRBJ1-1; 7 nucleotides line up with TRBD1. The CDR3 spans 15 residues. V trimming: 4 bases; J trimming: 1 base; junction bases outside the gene matches: 7. Germline lookup yields CDR1 SGHDT and CDR2 YYEEEE. The CDR3 sequence is CASSPRDRTNTEAFF. In DNA form, the CDR3 reads TGTGCCAGCAGCCCCAGGGACAGAACGAACACTGAAGCTTTCTTT.

The chain uses TRBV6-6 and TRBJ1-3; TRBD1 aligns across 8 bases. V was pared by 5 bases and J by 4 bases, with 7 bases of the junction left unmatched. This CDR3 contains 15 residues. From germline, CDR1 is MNHNY and CDR2 SVGAGI (reference sequence). The CDR3 spells CASSTADRAGNTIYF. The CDR3 nucleotides read TGTGCCAGCAGTACCGCGGACAGGGCCGGAAACACCATATATTTT.

J is TRBJ2-1 and V is TRBV19; perhaps TRBD2 as D (6 bases). Germline CDR1 LNHDA, CDR2 SQIVND (reference sequence). V lost 1 base and J lost 8, with 15 bases in between. The CDR3 runs 15 residues. CDR3 region: CASSIGAGRADEQFF. As DNA, the CDR3 is TGTGCCAGTAGTATAGGGGCGGGACGGGCTGATGAGCAGTTCTTC. The whole variable domain, remainder taken from reference TRBV19 and TRBJ2-1, is DGGITQSPKYLFRKEGQNVTLSCEQNLNHDAMYWYRQDPGQGLRLIYYSQIVNDFQKGDIAEGYSVSREKKESFPLTVTSAQKNPTAFYLCASSIGAGRADEQFFGPGTRLTVL.

The chain couples TRBV2 to TRBJ1-5; D is possibly TRBD1 (5 bases). V was shortened by 7 bases and J by 2 bases, with 15 bases between the two germline ends. Germline V gene sequence: CDR1 SNHLY, CDR2 FYNNEI. This CDR3 spans 15 amino acids. CDR3 in DNA: TGTGCCAGCACCCTCGGGACTGTCGGCAATCAGCCCCAGCATTTT. Protein sequence: CASTLGTVGNQPQHF.

This clone occurred a few times. The genes are TRBV19 and TRBJ2-3; D may be TRBD2 (6 bases). CDR3 length: 17 residues. The germline CDR1 and CDR2 sequences are LNHDA and SQIVND (reference sequence). Trimming pared 6 bases from V and 0 bases from J, leaving 19 bases between. This CDR3 reads CASRTGSGPISTDTQYF. DNA of the CDR3: TGTGCCAGTAGAACAGGCAGCGGGCCAATTAGCACAGATACGCAGTATTTT.

The rearrangement links TRBV7-2 to TRBJ1-2; 9 bases align to TRBD1. The length of the CDR3 is 14 residues. CDR1 is SGHTA, CDR2 FQGNSA, per germline. V shed 6 bases, J shed 5 bases, and the junction held 7 bases outside the gene matches. CDR3 residues: CASRQDRGLYGYTF. The CDR3, as DNA: TGTGCCAGCAGGCAGGACAGGGGACTATATGGCTACACCTTC.